Below are 10 T cell receptor beta chains sequenced from a single sample in a study of pediatric ulcerative colitis. Clones were read by immunoSEQ multiplex PCR, and TCRdb kept only the in-frame ones, dropping some. The data hold about 40,000 clones, with around 75% observed a single time. The rectum was sampled with one to two pinch biopsies at colonoscopy. Sequenced: gut tissue. The source is a boy younger than 18 with severe ulcerative colitis.

This clone was seen only a few times. The chain carries TRBV7-9 and TRBJ2-3; 7 bases are a match to TRBD2. This CDR3 has 16 amino acids. Germline assignment: CDR1 SEHNR and CDR2 FQNEAQ (reference sequence). The trim removed 3 bases at V and 2 bases at J, leaving 8 bases unmatched. Here the CDR3 reads CASSFHGAGPTDTQYF. The CDR3 region has the DNA TGTGCCAGCAGCTTCCATGGAGCGGGACCCACAGATACGCAGTATTTT.

CDR3 nucleotide sequence: TGCGCCAGCAGCCAAGATCGGGTTCGGGGCTACACCTTC. Its protein is CASSQDRVRGYTF. The rearrangement joins TRBV4-1 to TRBJ1-2, with D uncertain. There are 13 residues in the CDR3. The V end lost 0 bases, the J end lost 8 bases, and 10 bases lay between the germline ends. Germline loops: CDR1 MGHRA, CDR2 YSYEKL.

Comment on this clone: The final CDR3 position lacks the conserved phenylalanine or tryptophan, pointing to a likely read error. The chain joins TRBV6-5 to TRBJ1-6; D is unresolved. In germline, CDR1 is MNHEY, CDR2 SVGAGI. The CDR3 extends over 12 amino acids. Between the trimmed V and J ends, which lost 4 bases and 10 bases, there was a span of 8 bases. The CDR3 spells CASSSGVSPLHL. DNA of the CDR3: TGTGCCAGCAGTTCCGGAGTGTCACCCCTCCACCTT.

The chain has TRBV7-9 and TRBJ1-5; D ambiguous. Per germline, CDR1 SEHNR and CDR2 FQNEAQ (reference sequence). V lost 3 bases to trimming and J lost 4 bases, with 13 bases between them. The CDR3 has 15 amino acids. CDR3 nucleotides: TGTGCCAGCAGCTTTTACGGATCAGCTAATCAGCCCCAGCATTTT. Its translation: CASSFYGSANQPQHF.

V gene TRBV7-9 combines with J gene TRBJ1-3; tentatively, D is TRBD1 (6 bases). This CDR3 comprises 14 residues. Germline-derived CDR1 and CDR2 are SEHNR and FQNEAQ (reference sequence). The V end lost 7 bases, the J end lost 4 bases, and 14 bases lay between the germline ends. The DNA for the CDR3 is TGTGCCAGCATCAACAGGGCTACAGGAAACACCATATATTTT. Amino acid sequence: CASINRATGNTIYF.

The chain carries TRBV11-2 and TRBJ2-7; possible D gene TRBD2, 6 bases. The germline gives CDR1 SGHAT, CDR2 FQNNGV. This CDR3 is built from 16 residues. V lost 0 bases to trimming and J lost 4 bases, with 16 bases between them. This CDR3 reads CASSLDLVGGVYEQYF. CDR3 coding DNA: TGTGCCAGCAGCTTAGACCTAGTGGGGGGAGTATACGAGCAGTACTTC.

The chain links TRBV30 to TRBJ1-6; 7 bases match TRBD1. Germline values: CDR1 GTSNPN, CDR2 SVGIG (reference sequence). V lost 0 bases, J lost 8 bases, and 4 bases stayed unmatched. The CDR3 totals 14 residues. As DNA, the CDR3 is TGTGCCTGGAGTGTACAGGGGTTGTATTCACCCCTCCACTTT. This sequence encodes CAWSVQGLYSPLHF.

The CDR3 spells CASSRSGDGETQYF. The CDR3, as DNA: TGCGCCAGCAGCCGCTCGGGGGACGGAGAGACCCAGTACTTC. The genes are TRBV5-1 and TRBJ2-5; a possible D gene is TRBD2 (6 bases). With 4 bases removed from V and 4 bases from J, the gap between germline ends came to 14 bases. CDR1 SGHRS and CDR2 YFSETQ come from the germline V gene. The CDR3 covers 14 residues.

This chain uses TRBV6-6 with TRBJ2-3; possibly TRBD2 for D (5 bases). Germline CDR1 and CDR2: MNHNY and SVGAGI (reference sequence). V was shortened by 0 bases and J by 0 bases, with 7 bases between the two germline ends. This CDR3 is built from 15 residues. The CDR3 spells CASSYSTGSTDTQYF. The CDR3 DNA reads TGTGCCAGCAGTTACTCGACGGGGAGCACAGATACGCAGTATTTT.

The chain is built from TRBV27 and TRBJ1-1, with D maybe TRBD1 (5 bases). CDR1 is MNHEY and CDR2 is SMNVEV in the germline V gene (reference sequence). The CDR3 loop spans 12 amino acids. Trimming left V 6 bases short and J 7 bases short, with 12 bases between. CDR3 in DNA: TGTGCCAGCAGGGGACGTACGAATGAAGCTTTCTTT. It yields the protein CASRGRTNEAFF.